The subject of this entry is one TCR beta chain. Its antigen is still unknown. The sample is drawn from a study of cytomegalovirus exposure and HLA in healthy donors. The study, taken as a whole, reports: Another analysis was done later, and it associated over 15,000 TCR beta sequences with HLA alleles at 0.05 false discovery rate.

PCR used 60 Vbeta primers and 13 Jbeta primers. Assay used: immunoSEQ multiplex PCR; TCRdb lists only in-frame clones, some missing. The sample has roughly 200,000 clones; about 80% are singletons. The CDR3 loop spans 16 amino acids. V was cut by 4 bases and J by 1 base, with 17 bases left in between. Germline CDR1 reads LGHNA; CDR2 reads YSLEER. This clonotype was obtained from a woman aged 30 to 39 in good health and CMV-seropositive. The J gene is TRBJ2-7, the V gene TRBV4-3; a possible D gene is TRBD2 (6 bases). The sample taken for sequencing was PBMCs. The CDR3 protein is CASSRTQIGGSYEQYF. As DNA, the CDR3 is TGCGCCAGCAGCCGAACCCAAATCGGGGGATCCTACGAGCAGTACTTC.